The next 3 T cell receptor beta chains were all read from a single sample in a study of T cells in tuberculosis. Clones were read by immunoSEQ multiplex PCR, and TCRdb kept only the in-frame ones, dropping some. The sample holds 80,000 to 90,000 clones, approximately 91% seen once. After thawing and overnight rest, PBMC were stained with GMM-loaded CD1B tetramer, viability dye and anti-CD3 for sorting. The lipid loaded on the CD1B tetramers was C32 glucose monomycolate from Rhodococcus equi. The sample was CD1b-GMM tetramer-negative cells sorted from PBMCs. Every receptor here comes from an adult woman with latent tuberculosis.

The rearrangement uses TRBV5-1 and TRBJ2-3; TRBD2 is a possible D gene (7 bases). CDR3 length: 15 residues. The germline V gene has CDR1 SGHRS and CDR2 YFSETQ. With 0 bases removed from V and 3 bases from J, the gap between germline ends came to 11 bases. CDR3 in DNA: TGCGCCAGCAGCTTGGTGAGGGGGGGTACAGATACGCAGTATTTT. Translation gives CASSLVRGGTDTQYF.

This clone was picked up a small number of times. The CDR3 DNA follows: TGTGCCAGCAGCTTAAGATGGCAATACTTC. The encoded protein is CASSLRWQYF. The chain joins TRBV7-3 to TRBJ2-4; D unresolved. The V gene lost 1 base and the J gene lost 16 bases, with 8 bases spanning the gap. CDR3 size: 10 residues. CDR1 SGHTA and CDR2 FQGTGA come from the germline V gene.

CDR3 region: CASSSLAGGPDTQYF. In DNA form, the CDR3 reads TGTGCCAGCAGCTCCTTAGCGGGGGGGCCAGATACGCAGTATTTT. The V and J genes are TRBV7-8 and TRBJ2-3; 11 bases map to TRBD2. Germline-derived CDR1 and CDR2 are SGHVS and FQNEAQ. The junction had 4 bases not matched to a gene; V was cut back by 4 bases and J by 4 bases. The CDR3 totals 15 residues.